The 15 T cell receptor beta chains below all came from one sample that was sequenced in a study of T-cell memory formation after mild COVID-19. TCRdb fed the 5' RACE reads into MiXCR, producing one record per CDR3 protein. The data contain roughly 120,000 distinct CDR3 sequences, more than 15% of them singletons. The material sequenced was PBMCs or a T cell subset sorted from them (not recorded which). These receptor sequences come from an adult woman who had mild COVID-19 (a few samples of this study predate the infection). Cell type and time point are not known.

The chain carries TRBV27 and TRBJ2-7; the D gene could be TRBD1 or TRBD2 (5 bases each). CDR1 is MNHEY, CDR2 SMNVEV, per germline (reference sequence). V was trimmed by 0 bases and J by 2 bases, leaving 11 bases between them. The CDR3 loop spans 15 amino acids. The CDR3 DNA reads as TGTGCCAGCAGTTTATCGGGGGACGCGGCCTACGAGCAGTACTTC. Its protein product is CASSLSGDAAYEQYF.

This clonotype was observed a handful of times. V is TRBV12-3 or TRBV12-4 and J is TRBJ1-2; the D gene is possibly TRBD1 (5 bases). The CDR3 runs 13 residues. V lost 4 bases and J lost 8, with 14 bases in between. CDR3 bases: TGTGCCAGCAGTTCGACACTCCACAGGGGCTACACCTTC. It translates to CASSSTLHRGYTF.

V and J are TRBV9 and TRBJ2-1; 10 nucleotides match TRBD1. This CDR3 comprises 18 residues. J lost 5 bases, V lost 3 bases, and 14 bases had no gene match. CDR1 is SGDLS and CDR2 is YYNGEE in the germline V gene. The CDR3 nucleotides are TGTGCCAGCAGCGCCGACTTCATTACGGGACAGGGGAACAATGAGCAGTTCTTC. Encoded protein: CASSADFITGQGNNEQFF. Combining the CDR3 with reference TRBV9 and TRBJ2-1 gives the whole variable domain DSGVTQTPKHLITATGQRVTLRCSPRSGDLSVYWYQQSLDQGLQFLIQYYNGEERAKGNILERFSAQQFPDLHSELNLSSLELGDSALYFCASSADFITGQGNNEQFFGPGTRLTVL.

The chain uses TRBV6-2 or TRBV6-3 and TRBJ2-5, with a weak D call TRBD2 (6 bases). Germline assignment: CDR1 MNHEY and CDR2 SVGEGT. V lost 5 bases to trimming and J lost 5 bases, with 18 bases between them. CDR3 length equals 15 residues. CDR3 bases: TGTGCCAGCAGTAGAACCCTAGCGAGAGAGGAGACCCAGTACTTC. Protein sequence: CASSRTLAREETQYF.

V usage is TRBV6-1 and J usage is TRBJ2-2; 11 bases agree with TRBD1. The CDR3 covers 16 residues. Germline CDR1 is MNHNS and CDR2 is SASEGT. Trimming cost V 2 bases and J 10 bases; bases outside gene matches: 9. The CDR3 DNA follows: TGTGCCAGCAGTGAAATGCCCGGACAGGGGGCGACGGAGCTGTTTTTT. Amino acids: CASSEMPGQGATELFF.

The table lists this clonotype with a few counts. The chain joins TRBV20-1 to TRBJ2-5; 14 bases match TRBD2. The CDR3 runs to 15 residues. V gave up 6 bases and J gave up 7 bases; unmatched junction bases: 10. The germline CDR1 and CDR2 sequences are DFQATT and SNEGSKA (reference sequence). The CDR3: CSARRLAGGSGTQYF. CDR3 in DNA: TGCAGTGCCAGGAGACTAGCGGGAGGGTCAGGGACCCAGTACTTC.

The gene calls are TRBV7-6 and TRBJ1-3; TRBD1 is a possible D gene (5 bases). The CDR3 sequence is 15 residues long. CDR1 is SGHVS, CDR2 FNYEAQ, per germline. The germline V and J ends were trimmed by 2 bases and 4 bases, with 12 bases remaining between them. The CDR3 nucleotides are TGTGCCAGCAGCTTATCGGGAGGGGCAGGAAACACCATATATTTT. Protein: CASSLSGGAGNTIYF.

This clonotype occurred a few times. In nucleotides, the CDR3 is TGTGCCAGCAGCTTCATAGCGGCGGTCTACAATGAGCAGTTCTTC. Its protein is CASSFIAAVYNEQFF. The V call is TRBV11-3, the J call TRBJ2-1, with a tentative D call TRBD2 (6 bases). The CDR3 runs to 15 residues. The V end lost 3 bases, the J end lost 3 bases, and 12 bases lay between the germline ends. Germline CDR1 is SGHNT and CDR2 is YENEEA.

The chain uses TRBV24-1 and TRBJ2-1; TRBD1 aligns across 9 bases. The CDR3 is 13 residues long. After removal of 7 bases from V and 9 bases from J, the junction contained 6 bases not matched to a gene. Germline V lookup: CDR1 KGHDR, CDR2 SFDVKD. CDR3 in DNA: TGTGCCACCAGGCTGACAGGGGGAGGTGAGCAGTTCTTC. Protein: CATRLTGGGEQFF.

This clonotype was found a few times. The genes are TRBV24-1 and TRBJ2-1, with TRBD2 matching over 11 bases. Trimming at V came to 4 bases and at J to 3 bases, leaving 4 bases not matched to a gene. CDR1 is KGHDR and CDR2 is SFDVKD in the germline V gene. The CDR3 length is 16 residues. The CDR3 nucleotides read TGTGCCACCAGTGACCTTAGCGGGAGGGACTACAATGAGCAGTTCTTC. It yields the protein CATSDLSGRDYNEQFF.

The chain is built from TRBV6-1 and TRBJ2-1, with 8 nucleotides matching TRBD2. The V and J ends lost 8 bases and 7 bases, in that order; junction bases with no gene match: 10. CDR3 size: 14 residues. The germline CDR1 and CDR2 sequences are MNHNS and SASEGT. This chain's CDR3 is CASGAGRASNEQFF. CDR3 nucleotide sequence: TGTGCCAGCGGGGCCGGGAGGGCCTCGAATGAGCAGTTCTTC.

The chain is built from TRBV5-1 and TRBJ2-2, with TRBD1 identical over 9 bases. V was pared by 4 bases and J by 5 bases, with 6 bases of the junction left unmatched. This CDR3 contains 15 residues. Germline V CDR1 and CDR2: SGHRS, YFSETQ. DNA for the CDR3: TGCGCCAGCAGCGGTACAGGGGGCGCGACCGGGGAGCTGTTTTTT. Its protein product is CASSGTGGATGELFF.

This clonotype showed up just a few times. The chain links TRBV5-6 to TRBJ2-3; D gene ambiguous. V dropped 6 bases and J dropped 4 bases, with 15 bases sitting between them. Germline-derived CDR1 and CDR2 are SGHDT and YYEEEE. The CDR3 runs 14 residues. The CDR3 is CASKEGDVSDTQYF. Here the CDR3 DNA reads TGTGCCAGCAAAGAAGGAGATGTTTCAGATACGCAGTATTTT.

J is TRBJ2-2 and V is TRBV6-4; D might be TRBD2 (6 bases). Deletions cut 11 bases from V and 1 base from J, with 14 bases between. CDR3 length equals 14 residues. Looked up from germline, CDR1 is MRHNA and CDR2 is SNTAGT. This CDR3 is CACDRGWNTGELFF. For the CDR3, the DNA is TGTGCCTGCGATCGGGGGTGGAACACCGGGGAGCTGTTTTTT.

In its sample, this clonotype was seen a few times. CDR3 coding DNA: TGTGCCACCAGCAGGGACAGGCACTATGGCTACACCTTC. Protein: CATSRDRHYGYTF. V is TRBV15 and J is TRBJ1-2, with TRBD1 matching 7 bases. The CDR3 has 13 residues. Germline CDR1 and CDR2: LNHNV and YYDKDF (reference sequence). J gave up 3 bases and V 3 bases, and 1 base lay outside the gene matches.